This TCR beta chain was sequenced for a study of blood T cells in healthy people across ages. Germline V lookup: CDR1 SQVTM, CDR2 ANQGSEA. There are 14 residues in the CDR3. The ends were cut back, 8 bases at V and 1 base at J, with 17 bases in the middle. A second PCR, run for roughly 7 to 11 cycles, used a sample-barcoded 5' primer plus a J-beta primer mix. Every sample returned 2.5 million or more CDR3-containing paired-end reads. TCRdb re-called the 5' RACE reads through MiXCR, storing one row per CDR3 protein. The sample lists over a million distinct CDR3 sequences, roughly 45% occurring once. Each sample gave at least 6 million isolated PBMCs.

The sequence was obtained from a woman aged 55-70 years in good health. The sequenced material came from blood. The J gene is TRBJ1-1, the V gene TRBV29-1, with D perhaps matching TRBD1 (5 bases). The CDR3 here is CSLSGGTGNTEAFF. In DNA form, the CDR3 reads TGCAGCCTCTCCGGAGGGACGGGGAACACTGAAGCTTTCTTT. Together with reference TRBV29-1 and TRBJ1-1, the CDR3 gives the full variable domain: SAVISQKPSRDICQRGTSLTIQCQVDSQVTMMFWYRQQPGQSLTLIATANQGSEATYESGFVIDKFPISRPNLTFSTLTVSNMSPEDSSIYLCSLSGGTGNTEAFFGQGTRLTVV.